A selection of T cell receptor beta chains follows, all from one sample in a study of T cell clonotyping in hematopoietic cell transplantation. The data were produced by immunoSEQ multiplex PCR, yet TCRdb's version contains in-frame clones alone and is incomplete. In the table there are over 25,000 clones, approximately 96% of which are singletons. The specimen sequenced was peripheral blood mononuclear cells. These receptors originate from a man aged 50 or older in good health. Some clones in this sample may be carry-over from other donors' samples. The CDR3 runs from the conserved cysteine through the conserved F or W. Fields, in order: clone size, D gene, J gene, V gene, CDR3 DNA, CDR3 protein. A D gene is named only where the DNA matches it firmly. Size is omitted from some rows. Given values are once, few, many or a class for expanded clones.

-	-	TRBJ2-7	TRBV11-2	TGTGCCAGCAGCTTAGCTCCGGGCCCCAGGAGCTCCTACGAGCAGTACTTC	CASSLAPGPRSSYEQYF
-	-	TRBJ2-1	TRBV4-3	TGCGCCAGCAGCCAGGGGACATACTACAATGAGCAGTTCTTC	CASSQGTYYNEQFF
-	-	TRBJ1-2	TRBV7-2	TGTGCCAGCAGCTTCCTCGGGGTAGGGAACTATGGCTACACCTTC	CASSFLGVGNYGYTF
-	-	TRBJ2-7	TRBV4-1	TGCGCCAGCAGCCAAGATTTTAATCAATACGAGCAGTACTTC	CASSQDFNQYEQYF
-	-	TRBJ1-4	TRBV19	TGTGCCAGTAGTACTAACCGACCGACTGATAATGAAAAACTGTTTTTT	CASSTNRPTDNEKLFF
-	-	TRBJ1-5	TRBV19	TGTGCCAGTAGTATCGGGGGGAGCAATCAGCCCCAGCATTTT	CASSIGGSNQPQHF
-	TRBD1	TRBJ2-5	TRBV5-1	TGCGCCAGCAGCTTGGGGGACAGGGAGACCCAGTACTTC	CASSLGDRETQYF
-	-	TRBJ2-2	TRBV6-6	TGTGCCAGCAGAATCGGCGGCGGGGAGCTGTTTTTT	CASRIGGGELFF
-	-	TRBJ1-1	TRBV2	TGTGCCAGCAGTGAAAGGCAGGGGAACACTGAAGCTTTCTTT	CASSERQGNTEAFF
-	-	TRBJ1-2	TRBV7-8	TGTGCCAGCAGCTGGGGGTTGGCAGGCTTAGTCGGCTACACCTTC	CASSWGLAGLVGYTF
-	-	TRBJ1-6	TRBV9	TGTGCCAGCAGCCCGCGCCCGGATAGCTCCTATAATTCACCCCTCCACTTT	CASSPRPDSSYNSPLHF
-	TRBD1	TRBJ1-5	TRBV30	TGTGCCTGGAGTCTTCAGGGGGATCAGCCCCAGCATTTT	CAWSLQGDQPQHF
-	TRBD1	TRBJ2-7	TRBV30	TGTGCCGCCAGACAGGGGGCCCTTTCCTACGAGCAGTACTTC	CAARQGALSYEQYF
-	-	TRBJ1-5	TRBV10-3	TGTGCCATGGGAGGGGGGGATCAGCCCCAGCATTTT	CAMGGGDQPQHF
once	-	TRBJ1-4	TRBV5-1	TGCGCCAGCAGCTTGGGGCAGGGTGTTTCGGAAAAACTGTTTTTT	CASSLGQGVSEKLFF
-	-	TRBJ2-3	TRBV7-6	TGTGCCAGCAGCGTATTCGGGGGCTCCTCAGATACGCAGTATTTT	CASSVFGGSSDTQYF
once	TRBD1	TRBJ1-2	TRBV5-5	TGTGCCAGCAGCGGGGACAGGGTCCCCTATGGCTACACCTTC	CASSGDRVPYGYTF
-	-	TRBJ2-7	TRBV29-1	TGCAGCGTTCTAATCCCCACATCATACGAGCAGTACTTC	CSVLIPTSYEQYF
-	-	TRBJ2-2	TRBV5-1	TGCGCCAGCAGCCGGGACCCAAACACCGGGGAGCTGTTTTTT	CASSRDPNTGELFF
once	-	TRBJ2-7	TRBV7-9	TGTGCCAGCAGCTTATTACAGTACTACGAGCAGTACTTC	CASSLLQYYEQYF
-	-	TRBJ1-2	TRBV2	TGTGCCAGCAAGCAGGTGGGGGGCTACACCTTC	CASKQVGGYTF
once	-	TRBJ2-1	TRBV7-9	TGTGCCAGCAGCTTAGTCGGGGGAGGAGGCAATGAGCAGTTCTTC	CASSLVGGGGNEQFF
-	-	TRBJ1-4	TRBV5-8	TGTGCCAGCAGCCAAGGACAGTTTGCAACTAATGAAAAACTGTTTTTT	CASSQGQFATNEKLFF
-	TRBD1	TRBJ1-2	TRBV10-3	TGTGCCATCAGTGAGGTAGGGGGCAGTGGCTACACCTTC	CAISEVGGSGYTF
-	TRBD1	TRBJ1-5	TRBV2	TGTGCCAGCAGTGATACAGGGGGAGATCAGCCCCAGCATTTT	CASSDTGGDQPQHF
-	-	TRBJ1-1	TRBV7-9	TGTGCCAGCAGCTTAGCGGCAGGTTCTAACACTGAAGCTTTCTTT	CASSLAAGSNTEAFF
once	TRBD2	TRBJ2-3	TRBV11-3	TGTGCCAGCAGCTTAAATCTGGCTTGGGCGGGGGGCACAGATACGCAGTATTTT	CASSLNLAWAGGTDTQYF
-	TRBD1	TRBJ1-6	TRBV30	TGTGCCTGGAGTTTCCCGGGACAGGGCTTTAACCCCCTCCACTTT	CAWSFPGQGFNPLHF
-	-	TRBJ1-1	TRBV6-5	TGTGCCAGCAGTGGGGGGACCCGGGGAGGAACTGAAGCTTTCTTT	CASSGGTRGGTEAFF
-	-	TRBJ2-5	TRBV4-3	TGCGCCAGCAGCCAAGAAGGCAGAGAGACCCAGTACTTC	CASSQEGRETQYF